This T cell receptor (beta chain) was observed in a study of beta chain features in type 1 diabetes. What was sequenced were expressed TCRB transcripts, since all of the isolated RNA had been reverse transcribed. Profiling relied on immunoSEQ multiplex PCR, and the TCRdb table lists in-frame clones only, not all of them. Of roughly 300,000 clones listed, approximately 14% are singletons. This clone was picked up a small number of times. The target antigen is unknown. Study results and limitations: Moderate but significant shortening of TCRB CDR3s was recorded in all four CD4+ subsets from Type 1 diabetes patients.

Sequencing input: naive CD4+ T cells from blood. The source is a man aged 25 to 40 with type 1 diabetes.

The CDR3 coding sequence is TGTGCCAGCTCGACACCGGGACAGGGACGTATCGGCAATCAGCCCCAGCATTTT. This translates into CASSTPGQGRIGNQPQHF. J is TRBJ1-5 and V is TRBV28, with 9 bases fitting TRBD1. Germline values: CDR1 MDHEN, CDR2 SYDVKM. V shed 8 bases and J 2 bases; nucleotides not matched to a gene: 16. The CDR3 is made up of 18 amino acids.